These T cell receptor beta chains were read from a single sample in a study of ipilimumab plus nivolumab after autologous stem cell transplantation. Method: immunoSEQ multiplex PCR; TCRdb's copy keeps in-frame clones and lacks some. This table has tens of thousands of clones, about 83% appearing once. This specimen consisted of PBMCs, obtained in a trial of ipilimumab plus nivolumab as post-transplant consolidation. Receptors originate from a male donor with diffuse large B-cell lymphoma. Both conserved end residues are part of each CDR3.

v_call: TRBV6-5; j_call: TRBJ2-5; cdr3_aa: CASSYEETQYF
v_call: TRBV10-3; j_call: TRBJ2-7; cdr3_aa: CAISESAEGFYEQYF
v_call: TRBV15; j_call: TRBJ2-3; cdr3_aa: CATSRGTGPVGDTQYF
v_call: TRBV28; j_call: TRBJ2-2; cdr3_aa: CASSSSTGELFF
v_call: TRBV4-2; j_call: TRBJ2-7; cdr3_aa: CASSQDEVRQGGHEQYF
v_call: TRBV7-6; j_call: TRBJ2-1; cdr3_aa: CASSLPGLHSYNEQFF
v_call: TRBV29-1; j_call: TRBJ1-2; cdr3_aa: CSVVGVLNGYTF
v_call: TRBV29-1; j_call: TRBJ1-1; cdr3_aa: CSVRGYTEAFF
v_call: TRBV6-5; j_call: TRBJ1-1; cdr3_aa: CASSRQGSTEAFF
v_call: TRBV30; j_call: TRBJ2-6; cdr3_aa: CAWSVHQGGSGANVLTF
v_call: TRBV19; j_call: TRBJ2-6; cdr3_aa: CASTSTGGLSGANVLTF
v_call: TRBV2; j_call: TRBJ1-2; cdr3_aa: CASSEWRATNYGYTF
v_call: TRBV19; j_call: TRBJ1-5; cdr3_aa: CASSPGPRSNQPQHF
v_call: TRBV7-3; j_call: TRBJ2-2; cdr3_aa: CASSPGTMNTGELFF
v_call: TRBV7-6; j_call: TRBJ1-6; cdr3_aa: CASSITGNSPLHF
v_call: TRBV7-9; j_call: TRBJ2-5; cdr3_aa: CASRLMTGAQETQYF
v_call: TRBV18; j_call: TRBJ1-2; cdr3_aa: CASQMGQGGSGYTF
v_call: TRBV6-6; j_call: TRBJ1-5; cdr3_aa: CASSKGVNQPQHF
v_call: TRBV12-5; j_call: TRBJ2-3; cdr3_aa: CASARLAGITDTQYF
v_call: TRBV18; j_call: TRBJ2-7; cdr3_aa: CASSREGLGYEQYF
v_call: TRBV20-1; j_call: TRBJ1-2; cdr3_aa: CSVVDNYGYTF
v_call: TRBV11-3; j_call: TRBJ2-2; cdr3_aa: CASSSDFGTGELFF
v_call: TRBV2; j_call: TRBJ2-5; cdr3_aa: CASSYETQYF
v_call: TRBV7-7; j_call: TRBJ2-1; cdr3_aa: CASSSPGLGNEQFF